These T cell receptor beta chains were read from a single sample in a study of neurological immune-mediated disorders. TCRdb used MiXCR to reprocess the 5' RACE reads, holding one entry per CDR3 protein. The table includes 20,000 to 30,000 distinct CDR3 sequences, roughly 2.5% detected once. Sequenced input: PBMCs. Receptors originate from a woman between 50 and 59 years old with multiple sclerosis. Both conserved end residues are part of each CDR3. D genes are given only for firm matches. Rows give clone size only sometimes, using once, few, many, or a class for an expanded clone.

clone size	V gene	J gene	D gene	CDR3 protein	CDR3 DNA
many	TRBV29-1	TRBJ1-5	.	CSVGENSNQPQNF	TGCAGCGTGGGCGAGAATAGCAATCAGCCCCAGAATTTT
many	TRBV4-2	TRBJ1-1	.	CASSQGHPGGANTEAFF	TGTGCCAGCAGCCAAGGCCACCCCGGGGGCGCGAACACTGAAGCTTTCTTT
many	TRBV20-1	TRBJ1-5	.	CSAREAFSNQPQNF	TGCAGTGCTAGAGAAGCCTTCAGCAATCAGCCCCAGAATTTT
many	TRBV7-2	TRBJ2-7	TRBD2	CASSQGGSAIYEQYF	TGTGCCAGCAGCCAGGGCGGGAGCGCCATCTACGAGCAGTACTTC
many	TRBV6-5	TRBJ1-5	.	CASSYSKAGQPQHF	TGTGCCAGCAGTTACTCGAAGGCGGGTCAGCCCCAGCATTTT
many	TRBV5-1	TRBJ2-3	.	CASSLASSTDTQYF	TGCGCCAGCAGCTTGGCTTCTAGCACAGATACGCAGTATTTT
.	TRBV7-2	TRBJ2-2	TRBD2	CASSLLTSGRRELFF	TGTGCCAGCAGCCTGCTAACTAGCGGGAGACGGGAGCTGTTTTTT
many	TRBV9	TRBJ1-3	.	CASSMGHLSGNTIYF	TGTGCCAGCAGCATGGGACACCTCTCTGGAAACACCATATATTTT
many	TRBV20-1	TRBJ2-1	TRBD2	CSAYQSGRGNEQFF	TGCAGTGCTTATCAGAGCGGGAGGGGCAATGAGCAGTTCTTC
many	TRBV29-1	TRBJ2-7	TRBD1	CSVWDRGPYEQYF	TGCAGCGTTTGGGACAGGGGGCCCTACGAGCAGTACTTC
many	TRBV7-3	TRBJ2-3	.	CASSFGGGPQYF	TGTGCCAGCAGCTTCGGTGGGGGTCCGCAGTATTTT
many	TRBV29-1	TRBJ1-1	.	CSVERAGAEAFF	TGCAGCGTTGAAAGGGCGGGGGCTGAAGCTTTCTTT
few	TRBV18	TRBJ1-5	.	CASSPEIIGNQPQHF	TGTGCCAGCTCACCGGAGATAATAGGCAATCAGCCCCAGCATTTT
many	TRBV5-1	TRBJ1-4	.	CASSTGTAAEKLFF	TGCGCCAGCAGTACCGGGACGGCCGCCGAAAAACTGTTTTTT
.	TRBV12-3/TRBV12-4	TRBJ1-2	TRBD1	CASSTWTGGKSYYGYTF	TGTGCCAGCAGCACCTGGACAGGGGGGAAGAGTTACTATGGCTACACCTTC
many	TRBV5-1	TRBJ2-7	TRBD1	CASSLLGGRTSSYEQYF	TGCGCCAGCAGCTTGCTAGGGGGCCGAACGTCCTCCTACGAGCAGTACTTC
many	TRBV11-3	TRBJ2-3	.	CASSLVFADTQYF	TGTGCCAGCAGCTTGGTGTTTGCAGATACGCAGTATTTT
many	TRBV12-3/TRBV12-4	TRBJ1-2	.	CASSTRAGRYGYTF	TGTGCCAGCAGTACCCGGGCAGGGCGGTATGGCTACACCTTC
many	TRBV7-8	TRBJ2-1	TRBD2	CASSPPGLGFRVKQFF	TGTGCCAGCAGCCCGCCGGGACTAGGGTTTAGGGTAAAGCAGTTCTTC
many	TRBV5-1	TRBJ1-5	.	CASSLAGLDPQHF	TGCGCCAGCAGCTTGGCCGGTCTAGACCCCCAGCATTTT
many	TRBV20-1	TRBJ2-7	TRBD2	CSARMGLAGKGEQYF	TGCAGTGCTAGAATGGGACTAGCGGGAAAAGGCGAGCAGTACTTC
many	TRBV5-1	TRBJ2-2	.	CASSEESHGELFF	TGCGCCAGCAGCGAGGAGAGTCACGGGGAGCTGTTTTTT
many	TRBV20-1	TRBJ2-1	.	CSARTYPLGGDYNEQFF	TGCAGTGCTAGGACCTACCCCCTGGGCGGAGACTACAATGAGCAGTTCTTC
many	TRBV5-5	TRBJ2-7	.	CASSLLGEAYEQYF	TGTGCCAGCAGCTTGTTAGGCGAGGCCTACGAGCAGTACTTC
many	TRBV20-1	TRBJ1-1	.	CSARTPAKAFF	TGCAGTGCCCGAACCCCGGCTAAAGCTTTCTTT
many	TRBV20-1	TRBJ2-5	TRBD2	CSANAGAAQETQYF	TGCAGTGCGAACGCGGGAGCTGCTCAAGAGACCCAGTACTTC
few	TRBV12-3/TRBV12-4	TRBJ1-1	.	CASRRPGPNTEAFF	TGTGCCAGCAGACGGCCAGGACCGAACACTGAAGCTTTCTTT
many	TRBV12-3/TRBV12-4	TRBJ1-2	.	CATDMDPNYGYTF	TGTGCCACCGACATGGACCCGAACTATGGCTACACCTTC
many	TRBV10-3	TRBJ1-5	.	CAISETLTWAQHF	TGTGCCATCAGTGAGACCCTGACATGGGCCCAGCATTTT
many	TRBV29-1	TRBJ1-1	.	CSVGGRGNTEAFF	TGCAGCGTTGGGGGCAGGGGGAACACTGAAGCTTTCTTT
many	TRBV4-2	TRBJ2-1	.	CASSQLMSSYNEQFF	TGTGCCAGCAGCCAACTTATGAGCTCCTACAATGAGCAGTTCTTC
many	TRBV7-8	TRBJ2-7	.	CASSRPSGSYEQYF	TGTGCCAGCAGCAGACCCTCGGGCTCCTACGAGCAGTACTTC
many	TRBV12-3/TRBV12-4	TRBJ2-7	.	CASNAGGGSYEQYF	TGTGCCAGCAATGCTGGAGGGGGCTCCTACGAGCAGTACTTC
many	TRBV6-2/TRBV6-3	TRBJ2-7	TRBD2	CASRLAGASHEQYF	TGTGCCAGCAGGTTAGCGGGAGCTAGCCACGAGCAGTACTTC
many	TRBV2	TRBJ2-5	.	CASSEDAIQETQYF	TGTGCCAGCAGTGAAGACGCGATTCAAGAGACCCAGTACTTC